A selection of T cell receptor beta chains follows, all from one sample in a study of cytomegalovirus exposure and HLA in healthy donors. Only in-frame clones appear in the TCRdb table, and some are missing; sequencing was by immunoSEQ multiplex PCR. The sample consists of about 280,000 clones, roughly 89% of them appearing once. Sequencing was performed on PBMCs. These receptors were obtained from a woman under 30 in good health and CMV-seronegative. CDR3s include the opening cysteine and the closing phenylalanine or tryptophan. D genes are given only for firm matches. A row's size may be missing; if present it is once, few, many or a size class.

d_call j_call clone_size v_call cdr3_nt cdr3_aa
TRBD2 TRBJ2-1 NA TRBV11-2 TGTGCCAGCAGCTTTTCCCCGGGACTAGGGGGGGATGAGCAGTTCTTC CASSFSPGLGGDEQFF
TRBD1 TRBJ1-6 once TRBV7-9 TGTGCCAGCAGCTTAGCGCCCGGGACAGGGTATAATTCACCCCTCCACTTT CASSLAPGTGYNSPLHF
TRBD1 TRBJ1-4 NA TRBV5-4 TGTGCCAGCAGCTTACAGGGGGCAACTAATGAAAAACTGTTTTTT CASSLQGATNEKLFF
TRBD2 TRBJ2-3 few TRBV7-3 TGTGCCAGCAGCCATAGCGGGGGGGCAGGCACAGATACGCAGTATTTT CASSHSGGAGTDTQYF
TRBD1 TRBJ1-2 NA TRBV2 TGTGCCAGCAGGGCAGGGGGACAGGCCTATGGCTACACCTTC CASRAGGQAYGYTF
NA TRBJ1-6 NA TRBV18 TGTGCCAGCTCACCATCAATGCAGGGTGACTATAATTCACCCCTCCACTTT CASSPSMQGDYNSPLHF
NA TRBJ2-2 NA TRBV11-3 TGTGCCAGCAGCTCCCGAGGGGGGGTGGCCGGGGAGCTGTTTTTT CASSSRGGVAGELFF
TRBD1 TRBJ2-5 NA TRBV18 TGTGCCAGCTCACCACCGGTCGGGACAGAAATGCAAGAGACCCAGTACTTC CASSPPVGTEMQETQYF
NA TRBJ2-3 NA TRBV7-2 TGTGCCAGCAGCCCCCGAAGGGGTCAAGATACGCAGTATTTT CASSPRRGQDTQYF
NA TRBJ2-2 NA TRBV29-1 TGCAGCGTCGAAACAGGTTATGGCACCGGGGAGCTGTTTTTT CSVETGYGTGELFF
TRBD1 TRBJ1-1 NA TRBV14 TGTGCCAGCAGCCTAAGACAGGGAACAGAAGCTTTCTTT CASSLRQGTEAFF
TRBD1 TRBJ1-5 NA TRBV6-6 TGTGCCAGCGACAGGGACCCCGGTCAGCCCCAGCATTTT CASDRDPGQPQHF
NA TRBJ1-3 NA TRBV2 TGTGCCAGCAGGGAGGGTTCGGAATCAGGAAACACCATATATTTT CASREGSESGNTIYF
TRBD1 TRBJ1-6 NA TRBV5-1 TGCGCCAGCAGCCCGCGGACAGGGTCTAATTCACCCCTCCACTTT CASSPRTGSNSPLHF
TRBD2 TRBJ2-3 NA TRBV7-9 TGTGCCAGCAGCTTAGAACTAGCGGGGGGTCCTAGCACAGATACGCAGTATTTT CASSLELAGGPSTDTQYF
TRBD2 TRBJ2-1 NA TRBV11-2 TGTGCCAGCAGCTCCACCTCGGGGGGAAATGAGCAGTTCTTC CASSSTSGGNEQFF
TRBD1 TRBJ2-7 NA TRBV7-9 TGTGCCAGCAGCTTAGACGGTCTCGACAGGGGCTGGGAGCAGTACTTC CASSLDGLDRGWEQYF
NA TRBJ1-5 NA TRBV30 TGTGCCTGGAGCGCAGGGGCTCAGCCCCAGCATTTT CAWSAGAQPQHF
TRBD1 TRBJ2-5 NA TRBV27 TGTGCCAGCAGTATGACAGGGTACCAAGAGACCCAGTACTTC CASSMTGYQETQYF
TRBD1 TRBJ1-6 NA TRBV28 TGTGCCAGCAGTTTAAGGGACAGGGATAATTCACCCCTCCACTTT CASSLRDRDNSPLHF
NA TRBJ1-3 NA TRBV18 TGTGCCAGCTCACCACCGCCCTACTCTGGAAACACCATATATTTT CASSPPPYSGNTIYF
NA TRBJ2-7 NA TRBV19 TGTGCCAGTGCCAGGCAGGTAAAAAAAAACTACGAGCAGTACTTC CASARQVKKNYEQYF